This T cell receptor beta chain derives from a study of patients and donors after allogeneic stem cell transplantation. This clonotype has only a few counts. V lost 8 bases and J 4 bases, leaving 20 bases between the germline ends. This CDR3 has 15 amino acids. Via MiXCR, TCRdb re-called the RT-PCR reads, giving one row per CDR3 protein. The data show over 200,000 distinct CDR3 sequences, with about 37% seen just once and roughly 11% held by the top ten. This chain uses TRBV12-3 or TRBV12-4 with TRBJ1-1, with unresolved D. The sequencing sample was made of blood, either unsorted or a sorted T cell fraction (not recorded which). The clonotype was recovered from a human donor who was either an allogeneic HSCT recipient or a stem cell or donor lymphocyte infusion donor (not recorded which). It is not recorded whose cells these are; they may come from a transplant donor. The CDR3 DNA sequence: TGTGCCAGCTCCGGCGGGGAGGTTGAGGTCACTGAAGCTTTCTTT. Protein: CASSGGEVEVTEAFF.